These T cell receptor beta chains were read from a single sample in a study of cytomegalovirus exposure and HLA in healthy donors. TCRdb's copy holds only in-frame clones and misses some; the assay was immunoSEQ multiplex PCR. This sample yields about 160,000 clones, of which around 75% are seen a single time; approximately 1.3% belongs to the top ten. Sample: PBMCs. The receptor set was obtained from a man aged 18 to 35 in good health and CMV-seronegative. CDR3s include the opening cysteine and the closing phenylalanine or tryptophan. The order of the fields is V gene, clone size, D gene, J gene, CDR3 DNA, CDR3 protein. The D gene is left open where the match is weak. Expanded clones get a size class; other rows say once, few or many, or leave the size out.

V: TRBV7-9
size: once
D: -
J: TRBJ1-1
DNA: TGTTCCAGCAGCACCGGGGGGGGCACTGAAGCTTTCTTT
CDR3: CSSSTGGGTEAFF

V: TRBV5-4
size: once
D: -
J: TRBJ2-7
DNA: TGTGCCAGCAGCTATGGCCGGGCGGGCTCCTACGAGCAGTACTTC
CDR3: CASSYGRAGSYEQYF

V: TRBV27
size: few
D: TRBD1
J: TRBJ2-5
DNA: TGTGCCAGCTCCTCGCCGGGACAGGGGAGGGAGACCCAGTACTTC
CDR3: CASSSPGQGRETQYF

V: TRBV7-8
size: -
D: TRBD1
J: TRBJ1-1
DNA: TGTGCCAGCAGCTTCCCTCAGGGGGGCGGCACTGAAGCTTTCTTT
CDR3: CASSFPQGGGTEAFF

V: TRBV7-2
size: -
D: -
J: TRBJ1-2
DNA: TGTGCCAGCAGCCAGCCGACAGGCCCTGCTAACTATGGCTACACCTTC
CDR3: CASSQPTGPANYGYTF

V: TRBV27
size: -
D: TRBD1
J: TRBJ2-3
DNA: TGTGCCAGCAGACCTGACAGGGGTATATCGATAGATACGCAGTATTTT
CDR3: CASRPDRGISIDTQYF

V: TRBV11-2
size: -
D: TRBD2
J: TRBJ2-2
DNA: TGTGCCAGCAGCTTAGCCCTAGGCCCTAGCGGGAGAACCGGGGAGCTGTTTTTT
CDR3: CASSLALGPSGRTGELFF

V: TRBV21-1
size: -
D: -
J: TRBJ2-7
DNA: TGTGCCAGCAGCAAAGCGGCTCTGATAGGGACAGCGGGCTACGAGCAGTACTTC
CDR3: CASSKAALIGTAGYEQYF

V: TRBV13
size: -
D: -
J: TRBJ1-5
DNA: TGTGCCAGCAGCTTAGGTCGGGGGGTGAGTCAGCCCCAGCATTTT
CDR3: CASSLGRGVSQPQHF

V: TRBV18
size: -
D: -
J: TRBJ2-3
DNA: TGTGCCAGCTCACCACCATCAGTAGATACGCAGTATTTT
CDR3: CASSPPSVDTQYF

V: TRBV25-1
size: -
D: TRBD2
J: TRBJ2-7
DNA: TGTGCCAGCACTCGAGGGATAGGGCTCGGGGGGGAGCAGTACTTC
CDR3: CASTRGIGLGGEQYF

V: TRBV7-2
size: few
D: TRBD2
J: TRBJ2-7
DNA: TGTGCCAGCAGTCCCGCCGGGACTAACCTCTACGAGCAGTACTTC
CDR3: CASSPAGTNLYEQYF

V: TRBV10-3
size: -
D: TRBD1
J: TRBJ2-3
DNA: TGTGCCATCAGTGAACCTCCGGGACAGCGCACAGATACGCAGTATTTT
CDR3: CAISEPPGQRTDTQYF

V: TRBV2
size: -
D: TRBD2
J: TRBJ2-5
DNA: TGTGGCGGGAGTTGGACGGAAGAGACCCAGTACTTC
CDR3: CGGSWTEETQYF

V: TRBV4-3
size: -
D: TRBD1
J: TRBJ1-1
DNA: TGCGCCAGCAGCCAATGGGACAGGGAGGGGGCGGCTGAAGCTTTCTTT
CDR3: CASSQWDREGAAEAFF

V: TRBV7-9
size: -
D: -
J: TRBJ1-1
DNA: TGTGCCAGCAGCTTACAGGGGCGCGGCACTGAAGCTTTCTTT
CDR3: CASSLQGRGTEAFF

V: TRBV6-1
size: -
D: TRBD1
J: TRBJ2-3
DNA: TGTGCCAGCAGGGACAGGGCGCCAGATACGCAGTATTTT
CDR3: CASRDRAPDTQYF

V: TRBV7-2
size: -
D: -
J: TRBJ2-3
DNA: TGTGCCAGCAGCCCAACAGGGCAAGGTTGGACGCAGTATTTT
CDR3: CASSPTGQGWTQYF

V: TRBV2
size: -
D: TRBD2
J: TRBJ2-1
DNA: TGTGCCAGCAGTGGGGTAGGGACTAGCGGGACGAGAACGAATGAGCAGTTCTTC
CDR3: CASSGVGTSGTRTNEQFF

V: TRBV5-1
size: -
D: -
J: TRBJ1-5
DNA: TGCGCCAGCAGCTTGAACCCCGGTAGCAATCAGCCCCAGCATTTT
CDR3: CASSLNPGSNQPQHF

V: TRBV30
size: -
D: TRBD1
J: TRBJ1-1
DNA: TGTGCCTGGATTCACGCAGGGGGCGGGATGACCACTGAAGCTTTCTTT
CDR3: CAWIHAGGGMTTEAFF

V: TRBV14
size: -
D: -
J: TRBJ1-4
DNA: TGTGCCAGCAGCCAAGCTTTTTATGCGGCAAATGAAAAACTGTTTTTT
CDR3: CASSQAFYAANEKLFF

V: TRBV5-1
size: -
D: TRBD2
J: TRBJ2-1
DNA: TGCGCCAGCAGCCGCACTAGCGGGAGTCGGGACAATGAGCAGTTCTTC
CDR3: CASSRTSGSRDNEQFF

V: TRBV27
size: few
D: -
J: TRBJ2-2
DNA: TGTGCCAGCAGTTTTCCGAGCGGGGAGCTGTTTTTT
CDR3: CASSFPSGELFF

V: TRBV7-9
size: -
D: TRBD1
J: TRBJ2-7
DNA: TGTGCCAGCAGCTTACGACAGGGGGTCCACGAGCAGTACTTC
CDR3: CASSLRQGVHEQYF

V: TRBV6-1
size: -
D: -
J: TRBJ2-7
DNA: TGTGCCAGCAGTGAAGCAGAGTCCTACGAGCAGTACTTC
CDR3: CASSEAESYEQYF

V: TRBV23-1
size: -
D: -
J: TRBJ2-7
DNA: TGCGCCAGCAGTCAAGTTCGGACAGTTCCACCCTACGAGCAGTACTTC
CDR3: CASSQVRTVPPYEQYF

V: TRBV29-1
size: few
D: -
J: TRBJ2-7
DNA: TGCAGCGTTGAAGTTGTAGGCAGGGGATCCTACGAGCAGTACTTC
CDR3: CSVEVVGRGSYEQYF

V: TRBV5-1
size: few
D: TRBD1
J: TRBJ2-7
DNA: TGCGCCAGCAGATCCGGGACAGGGGGCGAGCAGTACTTC
CDR3: CASRSGTGGEQYF

V: TRBV30
size: -
D: TRBD1
J: TRBJ1-3
DNA: TGTGCCTGGGAACGACAGGGGGCGAGAAACACCATATATTTT
CDR3: CAWERQGARNTIYF

V: TRBV2
size: -
D: -
J: TRBJ2-1
DNA: TGTGCCAGCAGTGAGGCGGTTCGCTACAATGAGCAGTTCTTC
CDR3: CASSEAVRYNEQFF

V: TRBV10-2
size: -
D: TRBD1
J: TRBJ1-5
DNA: TGCGCCAGCAGTGAGTCCGGGGGGACAGGGGGCCAGCCCCAGCATTTT
CDR3: CASSESGGTGGQPQHF

V: TRBV18
size: -
D: TRBD1
J: TRBJ1-1
DNA: TGTGCCAGCACGGGCCCGGGGACAGGAGGAGGGACTGAAGCTTTCTTT
CDR3: CASTGPGTGGGTEAFF

V: TRBV11-2
size: -
D: -
J: TRBJ2-7
DNA: TGTGCCAGCAGCTTAGTGGCGGGACTCCCCTATGAGCAGTACTTC
CDR3: CASSLVAGLPYEQYF

V: TRBV7-9
size: -
D: -
J: TRBJ2-7
DNA: TGTGCCAGCAGCCCGGCCCTAGACAGCTACGAGCAGTACTTC
CDR3: CASSPALDSYEQYF

V: TRBV29-1
size: -
D: -
J: TRBJ1-2
DNA: TGCAGCGTTGTTGAGGGGGTCAGGGGCTACACCTTC
CDR3: CSVVEGVRGYTF

V: TRBV10-1
size: -
D: TRBD2
J: TRBJ2-5
DNA: TGCGCCAGCACGGAAGACAGACTAGCTCCAGCCCAGTACTTC
CDR3: CASTEDRLAPAQYF

V: TRBV7-9
size: -
D: -
J: TRBJ1-1
DNA: TGTGCCAGCAGCCTCGGAGGGACCCCCTTCACTGAAGCTTTCTTT
CDR3: CASSLGGTPFTEAFF

V: TRBV7-9
size: -
D: -
J: TRBJ2-7
DNA: TGTGCCAGCAGCTTATTCCGGGGGAGGACCTCCTACGAGCAGTACTTC
CDR3: CASSLFRGRTSYEQYF

V: TRBV7-7
size: -
D: TRBD2
J: TRBJ2-7
DNA: TGTGCCAGCAGCTTAGCAGCGGGACCCTACGAGCAGTACTTC
CDR3: CASSLAAGPYEQYF

V: TRBV12-5
size: once
D: -
J: TRBJ2-3
DNA: TGTGCTAGTGGTTTGCCATCTGACGGGTATACGCAGTATTTT
CDR3: CASGLPSDGYTQYF

V: TRBV28
size: -
D: -
J: TRBJ1-5
DNA: TGTGCCAGCAGTTACGAGGGTTTGCATTTT
CDR3: CASSYEGLHF

V: TRBV5-4
size: -
D: TRBD2
J: TRBJ2-1
DNA: TGTGCCAGCAGCTTTGGGCGGGAGGGGGGGAATGAGCAGTTCTTC
CDR3: CASSFGREGGNEQFF

V: TRBV5-1
size: -
D: TRBD2
J: TRBJ2-1
DNA: TGCGCCAGCAGCTTTCCTTGGGGGGAGGGCCCCAATGAGCAGTTCTTC
CDR3: CASSFPWGEGPNEQFF

V: TRBV11-2
size: -
D: -
J: TRBJ2-3
DNA: TGTGCCAGCAGCTTTTCGAGGGCCGAGAATAGCACAGATACGCAGTATTTT
CDR3: CASSFSRAENSTDTQYF

V: TRBV25-1
size: -
D: TRBD1
J: TRBJ2-2
DNA: TGTGCCAGCAGTGGACAGGGAGCGTTGGACACCGGGGAGCTGTTTTTT
CDR3: CASSGQGALDTGELFF

V: TRBV9
size: -
D: -
J: TRBJ2-3
DNA: TGTGCCAGCAGCTCAAAATTGGGACTCGACACAGATACGCAGTATTTT
CDR3: CASSSKLGLDTDTQYF

V: TRBV7-9
size: few
D: TRBD1
J: TRBJ2-1
DNA: TGTGCCAGCAGCGCCCCACAGGGGAATATAAATGAGCAGTTCTTC
CDR3: CASSAPQGNINEQFF

V: TRBV27
size: -
D: TRBD1
J: TRBJ2-3
DNA: TGTGCCAGTAACAGGGGGTCGCCAGATACGCAGTATTTT
CDR3: CASNRGSPDTQYF

V: TRBV7-8
size: -
D: TRBD2
J: TRBJ2-7
DNA: TGTGCCAGCAGCTGGGGGGGGGAAGGGTCCCTCGAGCAGTACTTC
CDR3: CASSWGGEGSLEQYF

V: TRBV10-3
size: -
D: -
J: TRBJ2-7
DNA: TGTGCCATCAGCAACTCTTTGACAGGTACCTACGAGCAGTACTTC
CDR3: CAISNSLTGTYEQYF

V: TRBV5-6
size: -
D: TRBD1
J: TRBJ1-6
DNA: TGTGCCAGCAGCTTGGGTAACAGGGGACCAAATTCACCCCTCCACTTT
CDR3: CASSLGNRGPNSPLHF

V: TRBV15
size: few
D: TRBD2
J: TRBJ2-1
DNA: TGTGCCACCAGCAGGGGGGTAGCGGGGCTCAATGAGCAGTTCTTC
CDR3: CATSRGVAGLNEQFF